This T cell receptor (beta chain) came from a study of identical twins (dated by TCRdb to 2016 to 2018). For the wider study: TCR alpha and beta repertoires from monozygotic twins, unrelated adults of various ages and cord blood were deep-sequenced to test whether fetal clonotypes persist. To rule out contamination, replicate twin experiments were performed at different times with different library preparation protocols.

Libraries were made using 5' RACE. Sequencing used an Illumina HiSeq 2000. A universal primer binding site was introduced by template switching, and a unique molecular identifier was present in the final cDNA, enabling accurate counting of TCR cDNA molecules. First-strand cDNA for TCR alpha and beta chains was synthesized from specific primers in the conserved constant-segment region. To control for contamination, each cDNA library was double barcoded with a SMART-Mk sample barcode plus Illumina barcodes. TruSeq adapter sequences and Illumina sample barcodes were added in two successive PCR steps. The Illumina HiSeq platform was used with custom primers to sequence TCR alpha and beta cDNA libraries. Processing in the source paper ran as follows. MiGEC was used to process raw reads and extract unique molecular identifiers, and MiXCR was used to find CDR3 positions. Recombination models were inferred per individual with the repgenHMM and IGoR tools using an EM algorithm. The tcR package in R was used for shared clonotype analysis, with sharing normalized by the product of cloneset sizes. Out-of-frame nonproductive sequences were analyzed to study raw recombination free of thymic and clonal selection effects. Clones were called with MiXCR by TCRdb after fastp trimmed the public reads at Q25, and only in-frame beta chains were retained. Each CDR3 protein gets just one entry, which takes the most common genes and DNA from the rows behind it. The V and J calls shown here were made by TCRdb, not taken from the authors' results. This sample has about 660,000 distinct CDR3 sequences in its table, and over 8.5% of those were observed once. Clones ranked in the top ten supply approximately 0.94% of the sample.

Beyond this particular receptor, the publication reports: A weaker excess of twin sharing was found in beta out-of-frame sequences because the signal-to-noise ratio was lowered by fewer shared sequences. Compared with coincidental sharing between unrelated individuals, out-of-frame TCR alpha sequences shared between twins showed an excess of sequences with low generation probability. Because the same donors could not be followed over many years, the conclusions relied on cross-sectional statistical analysis. Fewer insertions were carried by abundant cord blood beta clonotypes, a similar but weaker trend appeared in young adult naive repertoires, and no such trend appeared in memory repertoires. Zero-insertion analyses could be partly confounded by invariant T cells such as MAIT and iNKT, although diverse VJ usage argued against such confounding for most clonotypes. In monozygotic twins, recombination models systematically underestimated out-of-frame TCR alpha sharing, but the models matched the sharing seen between unrelated individuals.

This clonotype has at least ten counts. No cognate antigen has been identified for it. No base quality values were provided; no much bigger clone lies one nucleotide off. Every donor in the study was a healthy Caucasian. Three pairs of female monozygotic twins, all aged 18 to 29 years, were included in the twin cohort. Peripheral blood mononuclear cells were used as the source from which RNA for TCR libraries was isolated. Trimming takes 4 bases from V and 2 bases from J, and the germline ends sit 16 bases apart. The CDR3, from cysteine to phenylalanine, totals 16 residues. CDR3 DNA only is kept here, 48 bases in frame from base 1. Looking up the germline V gene yields CDR1 WSHSY and CDR2 SAAADI. The sample was also reused in another study, on yellow fever vaccine responses in identical twins. In that second paper, the authors write: The authors reported that the T cell response to vaccination in identical twins appeared partly convergent and partly personalized. In identical twins, the study followed T cell clones that responded to the vaccine with precision.

The receptor was isolated from a woman younger than 35 in good health. Recombination connected TRBV10-2 to TRBJ2-3, with the identity of the D gene unclear. Sequenced material: PBMCs. The CDR3 protein is CASSATGRVNTDTQYF. The DNA sequence is as follows: TGCGCCAGCAGTGCGACCGGACGGGTAAACACAGATACGCAGTATTTT.